The 17 T cell receptor beta chains given below trace back to one sample, sequenced in a study of cytomegalovirus exposure and HLA in healthy donors. Both 60 Vbeta primers and 13 Jbeta primers went into the PCR. Repertoires were generated with immunoSEQ multiplex PCR, while TCRdb's copy carries only in-frame clones and drops some. Of 90,000 to 130,000 clones listed, around 80% are singletons. Sequences were obtained from PBMCs. The receptor source for this set is a man aged 25 to 40 in good health and CMV-seropositive.

This clone is a singleton in its sample. The rearrangement links TRBV7-2 to TRBJ2-5; TRBD2 is a possible D gene (5 bases). V was cut by 4 bases and J by 5 bases, with 11 bases left in between. This CDR3 region has 13 residues. Germline lookup yields CDR1 SGHTA and CDR2 FQGNSA. CDR3: CASSSLGGETQYF. CDR3 coding DNA: TGTGCCAGCAGCTCCCTGGGCGGGGAGACCCAGTACTTC.

This chain uses TRBV5-1 with TRBJ2-7; the match to TRBD2 covers 10 bases. CDR1 and CDR2 from the germline V gene are SGHRS and YFSETQ. CDR3 length: 15 amino acids. The V segment lost 2 bases and the J segment 5 bases; nucleotides outside the gene matches: 7. The CDR3 region has the DNA TGCGCCAGCAGCTTAGGTAGCAGCGGGGGGGACGAGCAGTACTTC. This sequence encodes CASSLGSSGGDEQYF.

This rearrangement joins TRBV2 to TRBJ2-5; 9 bases match TRBD2. This CDR3 contains 15 residues. Germline trimming cut 7 bases from V and 4 bases from J; bases unmatched to any gene: 10. CDR1 SNHLY and CDR2 FYNNEI come from the germline V gene. This CDR3 reads CASTRGGLGPETQYF. CDR3 sequence (DNA): TGTGCCAGCACGCGGGGGGGTCTGGGGCCAGAGACCCAGTACTTC.

The V and J genes are TRBV5-6 and TRBJ1-1, with 7 bases fitting TRBD1. CDR3 length: 13 residues. Trimming cost V 0 bases and J 7 bases; bases outside gene matches: 3. Germline V CDR1 and CDR2: SGHDT, YYEEEE. CDR3 nucleotides: TGTGCCAGCAGCTTGGAGGGGGCAGGTGAAGCTTTCTTT. This codes for CASSLEGAGEAFF.

This chain connects TRBV14 to TRBJ1-1; the D is unclear. Trimming pared 0 bases from V and 1 base from J, leaving 24 bases between. The CDR3 contains 20 residues. Per germline, CDR1 SGHDN and CDR2 FVKESK. The CDR3 sequence is CASSQESRRTVRVKNTEAFF. CDR3 sequence (DNA): TGTGCCAGCAGCCAAGAAAGTAGGAGGACGGTGAGGGTTAAGAACACTGAAGCTTTCTTT.

This clone has a single count. This chain connects TRBV6-1 to TRBJ2-1; 9 bases map to TRBD1. The J segment lost 9 bases and the V segment lost 6 bases, leaving 12 bases of the junction unmatched. CDR3 length equals 15 residues. Germline V gene lookup returns CDR1 MNHNS and CDR2 SASEGT. CDR3 sequence: CASSRPGQGMGEQFF. The DNA of the CDR3 is TGTGCCAGCAGCCGTCCGGGACAGGGAATGGGTGAGCAGTTCTTC.

V is TRBV28 and J is TRBJ1-2; 11 bases line up with TRBD1. The CDR3 has 15 amino acids. With 6 bases clipped from V and 6 bases from J, the junction kept 9 bases outside the gene matches. Germline CDR1 and CDR2: MDHEN and SYDVKM. CDR3 in amino acids: CASSLSGTGGHGYTF. CDR3 coding DNA: TGTGCCAGCAGCCTCTCCGGGACAGGGGGGCATGGCTACACCTTC.

This clone appeared once. The chain links TRBV9 to TRBJ2-7; 10 nucleotides line up with TRBD1. Trimming at V came to 1 base and at J to 2 bases, leaving 15 bases not matched to a gene. This CDR3 spans 19 amino acids. Germline V gene lookup returns CDR1 SGDLS and CDR2 YYNGEE. The CDR3 region has the DNA TGTGCCAGCAGCGTAAAGGGGACAGGGGAGTGGAGGGGTACCTACGAGCAGTACTTC. Its protein is CASSVKGTGEWRGTYEQYF.

A note on this clone: One end of the junction varies from germline; a read error may be responsible. This sequence joins TRBV30 and TRBJ1-2, with D perhaps TRBD1 (6 bases). CDR3 length equals 14 residues. CDR1 GTSNPN and CDR2 SVGIG come from the germline V gene (reference sequence). CDR3 DNA sequence: TGTGCCTGGAGTGTACGATCCCCAGGGGATGGCTACCCCTTC. It codes for CAWSVRSPGDGYPF. The full variable domain, rest sourced from reference TRBV30 and TRBJ1-2, is SQTIHQWPATLVQPVGSPLSLECTVEGTSNPNLYWYRQAAGRGLQLLFYSVGIGQISSEVPQNLSASRPQDRQFILSSKKLLLSDSGFYLCAWSVRSPGDGYPFGSGTRLTVV.

J is TRBJ1-1 and V is TRBV6-6; tentative D call: TRBD1 (5 bases). V was cut by 7 bases and J by 1 base, with 13 bases left in between. CDR3 length: 14 residues. The V gene's germline CDR1 is MNHNY and CDR2 SVGAGI (reference sequence). The CDR3 nucleotides are TGTGCCAGCAATGAAAGGGGAAGGAACACTGAAGCTTTCTTT. Encoded protein: CASNERGRNTEAFF.

This chain connects TRBV4-3 to TRBJ1-6; 8 nucleotides agree with TRBD1. This CDR3 comprises 18 residues. The V segment lost 0 bases and the J segment 4 bases; nucleotides outside the gene matches: 8. Germline V lookup: CDR1 LGHNA, CDR2 YSLEER. DNA of the CDR3: TGCGCCAGCAGCCAAGAGTACAGGGGGGACCCTTATAATTCACCCCTCCACTTT. As protein: CASSQEYRGDPYNSPLHF.

The V and J genes are TRBV6-1 and TRBJ2-7, with D perhaps matching TRBD1 (7 bases). V was pared by 6 bases and J by 3 bases, with 18 bases between. There are 15 residues in the CDR3. Germline CDR1 and CDR2: MNHNS and SASEGT. The CDR3 DNA reads as TGTGCCAGCAGGGGCGGGACAGCCTTTTTCTACGAGCAGTACTTC. Amino acid sequence: CASRGGTAFFYEQYF.

V is TRBV14 and J is TRBJ2-7, with unresolved D. This CDR3 is 13 amino acids long. Germline CDR1 is SGHDN and CDR2 is FVKESK. The V and J ends lost 1 base and 6 bases respectively, with 10 bases between them. For the CDR3, the DNA is TGTGCCAGCAGCCAAGCCGTAACGGGCGAGCAGTACTTC. Residues: CASSQAVTGEQYF.

V and J are TRBV12-5 and TRBJ2-3; 10 positions match TRBD2. The CDR3 sequence is 19 residues long. The germline V gene encodes CDR1 LGHNT and CDR2 FRNRAP. V shed 0 bases, J shed 1 base, and the junction held 10 bases outside the gene matches. The CDR3 DNA reads as TGTGCTAGTGGTTTGGTAATAGCGGGGGGCCGGGGGGGCACAGATACGCAGTATTTT. The encoded protein is CASGLVIAGGRGGTDTQYF.

Comment on this clone: The junction and the germline gene differ at one end; a read error may be behind it. This chain joins TRBV10-1 and TRBJ1-4; D is uncertain. There are 10 residues in the CDR3. The germline gives CDR1 WNHNN, CDR2 SYGVQD (reference sequence). The CDR3 DNA reads TGCGCCAGCACTACACCACGGAAACAGTTT. It specifies CASTTPRKQF.

The chain employs TRBV10-1 and TRBJ1-1; perhaps TRBD1 as D (6 bases). Trimming removed 2 bases at V and 5 bases at J, with 12 bases between. The CDR3 contains 14 residues. The germline gives CDR1 WNHNN, CDR2 SYGVQD (reference sequence). The CDR3 reads CASSETQGSTEAFF. In DNA, the CDR3 is TGCGCCAGCAGTGAGACGCAGGGGAGTACTGAAGCTTTCTTT.

Turning to this clone: Within the sample, other DNA sequences also encode this same CDR3. The gene calls are TRBV9 and TRBJ2-7; the D gene is possibly TRBD1 (5 bases). Germline values: CDR1 SGDLS, CDR2 YYNGEE. The V gene lost 0 bases and the J gene lost 7 bases, with 11 bases spanning the gap. This CDR3 has 13 residues. In DNA, the CDR3 is TGTGCCAGCAGCGTAGTAACAGGTGGAGAGCAGTACTTC. Its protein product is CASSVVTGGEQYF.